This T cell receptor beta chain was retrieved from a study of T-cell memory formation after mild COVID-19. Study information: Clusters were largely donor specific. General study results and limits: CM and EM subsets held most contracting CD4+ clones; EMRA held CD8+ ones.

In this sample, this clonotype turned up many times. What it recognizes is unknown. Amplification by 5'RACE using constant-segment primers produced TCR alpha and TCR beta cDNA libraries that carried sample barcodes and UMIs. TCRdb processed the 5' RACE reads anew with MiXCR; each CDR3 protein has one entry. The sample consists of a few hundred thousand distinct CDR3 sequences, 20% to 25% of them appearing once. The germline CDR1 and CDR2 sequences are MDHEN and SYDVKM. The junction had 11 bases not matched to a gene; V was cut back by 6 bases and J by 8 bases. CDR3 length equals 14 residues. The clonotype comes from an adult woman who had mild COVID-19 (a few samples of this study predate the infection). Cell type and time point are not known. The sequenced sample consisted of PBMCs or a T cell subset sorted from them (not recorded which). The V gene is TRBV28, the J gene TRBJ2-3; TRBD1 matches 7 bases. The CDR3 is CASSPGGPRPTQYF. The CDR3 DNA sequence: TGTGCCAGCAGCCCAGGGGGACCTCGGCCTACGCAGTATTTT.